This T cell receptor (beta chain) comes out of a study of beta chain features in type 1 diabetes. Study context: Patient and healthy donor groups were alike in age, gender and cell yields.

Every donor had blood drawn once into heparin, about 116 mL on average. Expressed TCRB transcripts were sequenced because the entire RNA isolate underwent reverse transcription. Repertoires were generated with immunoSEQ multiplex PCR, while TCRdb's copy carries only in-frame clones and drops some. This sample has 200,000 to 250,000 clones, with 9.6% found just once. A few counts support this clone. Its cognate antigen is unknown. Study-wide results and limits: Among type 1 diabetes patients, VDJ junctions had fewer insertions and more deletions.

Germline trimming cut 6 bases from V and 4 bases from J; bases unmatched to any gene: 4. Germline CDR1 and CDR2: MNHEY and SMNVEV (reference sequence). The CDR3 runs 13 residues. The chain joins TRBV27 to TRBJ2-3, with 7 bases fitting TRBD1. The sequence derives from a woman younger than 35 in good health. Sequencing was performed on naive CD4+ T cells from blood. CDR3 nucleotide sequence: TGTGCCAGCAGGACAGGGAACCCAGATACGCAGTATTTT. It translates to CASRTGNPDTQYF.